This TCR beta chain was documented in a study of cytomegalovirus exposure and HLA in healthy donors. Regarding the study as a whole: Per published reports, the classifier diagnosed cytomegalovirus status with high specificity and sensitivity. It was only CMV serostatus that was available as immune exposure information. The authors enumerated 164 TCR beta chains as linked to cytomegalovirus.

On this clone: Its target is not known.

CDR1 is SGHDN, CDR2 FVKESK, per germline. This CDR3 contains 14 residues. V was shortened by 0 bases and J by 6 bases, with 8 bases between the two germline ends. A multiplex PCR was run with 60 Vbeta primers and 13 Jbeta primers. Original processing methods: Later analysis identified 88 million or so unique TCR beta chains, approximately 11 million shared. Generated by immunoSEQ multiplex PCR, the TCRdb table keeps only in-frame clones and is missing some. Clone size and the V and J calls come from that table; the DNA yielded D and trimming. The sample holds approximately 190,000 clones, roughly 87% seen once.

The TCR was taken from a boy between 2 and 10 years old in good health and CMV-seronegative. Material: PBMCs. The V gene is TRBV14, the J gene TRBJ1-4; D is ambiguous. The DNA for the CDR3 is TGTGCCAGCAGCCAAGATCGGTTCTATGAAAAACTGTTTTTT. Its protein product is CASSQDRFYEKLFF. The whole variable domain, remainder taken from reference TRBV14 and TRBJ1-4, is EAGVTQFPSHSVIEKGQTVTLRCDPISGHDNLYWYRRVMGKEIKFLLHFVKESKQDESGMPNNRFLAERTGGTYSTLKVQPAELEDSGVYFCASSQDRFYEKLFFGSGTQLSVL.